The present T cell receptor beta chain was sequenced within a study of shared clonotypes between healthy human individuals. CDR1 and CDR2 from the germline V gene are MNHNS and SASEGT. J gave up 7 bases and V 0 bases, and 8 bases lay outside the gene matches. This CDR3 spans 15 amino acids. TCRdb's copy holds only in-frame clones and misses some; the assay was immunoSEQ multiplex PCR. The sample has millions of clones, 90% to 95% seen once. V is TRBV6-1 and J is TRBJ2-7, with 8 bases that match TRBD2. The material sequenced was naive CD4+ T cells sorted from blood. Subset denoted: CD45RA+ positively selected. The clonotype comes from a man younger than 30 in good health. CDR3 DNA sequence: TGTGCCAGCAGTGAAGCGCGGCTAGCGGGTCCTGAGCAGTACTTC. Its protein is CASSEARLAGPEQYF.